This T cell receptor (beta chain) was observed in a study of cytomegalovirus exposure and HLA in healthy donors. Study results and caveats: Information on immune exposure was restricted to one variable (CMV serostatus).

The germline gives CDR1 KGHSH, CDR2 LQKENI. Trimming pared 6 bases from V and 0 bases from J, leaving 9 bases between. The CDR3 is 13 residues long. A note on this clone: What it binds is unknown.

This PCR relied on a set of 60 Vbeta primers and 13 Jbeta primers. Sequencing was performed with immunoSEQ multiplex PCR; in TCRdb, only in-frame clones are kept and a portion is missing. This table has fewer than 200,000 clones, roughly four fifths appearing once. The chain recombines TRBV18 with TRBJ2-7; tentatively, D is TRBD1 (5 bases). What was sequenced was PBMCs. This clonotype was obtained from a man aged 18 to 29 in good health and CMV-seronegative. The CDR3 region has the DNA TGTGCCAGCTCCCGACAGAGCTCCTACGAGCAGTACTTC. Translated: CASSRQSSYEQYF. The full variable domain, its missing parts supplied by reference TRBV18 and TRBJ2-7, is NAGVMQNPRHLVRRRGQEARLRCSPMKGHSHVYWYRQLPEEGLKFMVYLQKENIIDESGMPKERFSAEFPKEGPSILRIQQVVRGDSAAYFCASSRQSSYEQYFGPGTRLTVT.